The source of this T cell receptor beta chain is a study of Ad26.COV2.S vaccination and SARS-CoV-2 variants. Study in general: Donor was one of the participants in the Ad26.COV2.S arm of the COV1001 trial. Intramuscular Ad26.COV2.S at 5x10^10 or 1x10^11 viral particles.

Assay: immunoSEQ multiplex PCR; the TCRdb copy retains only in-frame clones and omits some. The sample records 350,000 to 400,000 clones, roughly nine tenths being singletons. Described treatment: some 20 received Ad26.COV2.S at low or high dose, single or two shots; 5 received placebo; per-sample allocation not given. Vaccine and placebo recipients were sampled on day 63 after the first injection. Looked up from germline, CDR1 is SGHTA and CDR2 is FQGNSA. The length of the CDR3 is 13 residues. V was clipped by 3 bases and J by 4 bases, with 10 bases between them. The V gene is TRBV7-2, the J gene TRBJ2-7; D not certain. The sequence was collected from a person between 18 and 59 years old who received the Ad26.COV2.S COVID-19 vaccine or a placebo. The input for sequencing was peripheral blood, taken in a trial of Ad26.COV2.S vaccine versus placebo. The CDR3 protein is CASSFWVGYEQYF. The DNA for the CDR3 is TGTGCCAGCAGCTTCTGGGTCGGGTACGAGCAGTACTTC.